This T cell receptor beta chain was profiled in a study of CD8 T cells in Susac syndrome. RNA was extracted with the RNeasy kit, and a quantity of roughly 0.5 to 1 ug was reverse transcribed using random hexamers. Amplification of the TCR beta CDR3 was carried out by immunoSEQ multiplex PCR, which spanned a total of 54 Vbeta and 13 Jbeta segments. In TCRdb, the immunoSEQ multiplex PCR reads were re-called with MiXCR into one record per CDR3 protein. This table holds approximately 150,000 distinct CDR3 sequences, roughly 95% found once. The CDR3 totals 13 residues. V was pared by 7 bases and J by 3 bases, with 9 bases between. It was treatment-naive patients with stable or active relapsing-remitting disease who made up the multiple sclerosis controls. The CD8+ and CD4+ T cells were negatively isolated, with the TEMRA cells enriched by FACS.

The source of this sequence is a human donor with multiple sclerosis. Sequenced: CD4+ T cells from PBMCs. This chain uses TRBV12-3 or TRBV12-4 with TRBJ2-2; D remains ambiguous. The CDR3 loop reads CASNLGYTGELFF. The CDR3 DNA is TGTGCCAGCAACTTGGGGTACACCGGGGAGCTGTTTTTT.